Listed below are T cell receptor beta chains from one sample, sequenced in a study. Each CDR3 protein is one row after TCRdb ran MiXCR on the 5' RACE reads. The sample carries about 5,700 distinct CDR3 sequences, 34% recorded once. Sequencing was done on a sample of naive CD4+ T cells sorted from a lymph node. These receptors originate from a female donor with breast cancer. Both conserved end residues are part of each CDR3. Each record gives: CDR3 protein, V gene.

CDR3 protein: CSAPLAGGPAGELFF
V gene: TRBV20-1

CDR3 protein: CAWRGTGINEQYF
V gene: TRBV30

CDR3 protein: CASSLSAGSYEQYF
V gene: TRBV7-8

CDR3 protein: CASSRSEVYGYTF
V gene: TRBV7-2

CDR3 protein: CASSLGQGWEQFF
V gene: TRBV5-1

CDR3 protein: CASSLERAGNTIYF
V gene: TRBV11-2

CDR3 protein: CSGILASDTQYF
V gene: TRBV29-1

CDR3 protein: CASSQGQANQVYF
V gene: TRBV7-3

CDR3 protein: CANSLATSKTQYF
V gene: TRBV7-2

CDR3 protein: CAWKGQGDSYEQYF
V gene: TRBV30

CDR3 protein: CASSHLVAAPRQYF
V gene: TRBV4-3

CDR3 protein: CACSDTVRGAEAFF
V gene: TRBV25-1

CDR3 protein: CASSSAGHQETQYF
V gene: TRBV5-4

CDR3 protein: CASSPITGGGETQYF
V gene: TRBV7-6

CDR3 protein: CASSLSSMLAKNIQYF
V gene: TRBV7-2

CDR3 protein: CASSLTDGSNQPQHF
V gene: TRBV18

CDR3 protein: CASSQGTASNEQFF
V gene: TRBV7-8

CDR3 protein: CAGGLGGRNEQFF
V gene: TRBV28

CDR3 protein: CASSFRDSNEKLFF
V gene: TRBV11-1

CDR3 protein: CASSLRWVDNEQFF
V gene: TRBV7-2

CDR3 protein: CSVAKQEVGYGYTF
V gene: TRBV20-1

CDR3 protein: CASKPGQGLSGYTF
V gene: TRBV6-5

CDR3 protein: CASSSRTGKRKDTQYF
V gene: TRBV7-9

CDR3 protein: CASGDPGTGRGLAVTDTQYF
V gene: TRBV6-1

CDR3 protein: CASTSDLPGGNEQFF
V gene: TRBV25-1

CDR3 protein: CSARQQGRLGGKLFF
V gene: TRBV20-1